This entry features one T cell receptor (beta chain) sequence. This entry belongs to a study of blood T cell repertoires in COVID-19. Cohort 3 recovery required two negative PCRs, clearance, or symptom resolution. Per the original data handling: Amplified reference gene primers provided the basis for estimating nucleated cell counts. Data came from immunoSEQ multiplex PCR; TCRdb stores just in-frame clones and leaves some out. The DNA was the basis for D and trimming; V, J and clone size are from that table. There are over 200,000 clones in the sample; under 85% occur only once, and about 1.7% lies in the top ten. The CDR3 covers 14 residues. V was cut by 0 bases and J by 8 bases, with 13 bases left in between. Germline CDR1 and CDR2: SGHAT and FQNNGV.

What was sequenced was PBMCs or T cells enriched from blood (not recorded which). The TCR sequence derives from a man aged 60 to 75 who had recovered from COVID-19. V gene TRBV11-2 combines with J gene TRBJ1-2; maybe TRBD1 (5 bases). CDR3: CASSLDRQGLGYTF. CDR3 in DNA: TGTGCCAGCAGCTTAGATCGGCAGGGCTTAGGCTACACCTTC.